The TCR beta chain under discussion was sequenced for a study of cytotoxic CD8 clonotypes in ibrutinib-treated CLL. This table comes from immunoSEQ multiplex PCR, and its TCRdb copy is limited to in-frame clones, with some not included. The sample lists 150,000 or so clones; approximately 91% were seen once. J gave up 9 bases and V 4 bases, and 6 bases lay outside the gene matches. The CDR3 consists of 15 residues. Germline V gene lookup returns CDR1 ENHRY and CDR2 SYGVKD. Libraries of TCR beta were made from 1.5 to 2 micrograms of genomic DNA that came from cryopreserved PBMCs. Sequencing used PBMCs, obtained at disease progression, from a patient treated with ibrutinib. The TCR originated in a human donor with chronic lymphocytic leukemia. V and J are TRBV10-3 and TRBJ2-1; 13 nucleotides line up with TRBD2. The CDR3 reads CAISGLAGGEGEQFF. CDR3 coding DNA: TGTGCCATCAGTGGACTAGCGGGAGGTGAGGGTGAGCAGTTCTTC.